The T cell receptor beta chain under discussion was sequenced for a study of STAT5B mutations in CD4+ large granular lymphocyte leukemia. Findings of the study overall: Without putative leukemic clones, patient CD4-sorted repertoires remained more clonal than healthy CD4+ repertoires. Top patient clones used TRBV06 genes more often: 8/27 versus 2/35 in controls.

Remarks on this clone: Its specificity is unknown.

This was a survey-level run. Per the original data handling: A productive frequency of 2.59 x 10-5 was the lowest detectable. Only in-frame clones appear in the TCRdb table, and some are missing; sequencing was by immunoSEQ multiplex PCR. Clone size and the V and J calls come from that table; the DNA yielded D and trimming. The sample lists about 35,000 clones, more than 75% occurring once. The CDR3 is made up of 16 amino acids. Per germline, CDR1 SGHDT and CDR2 YYEEEE. V was trimmed by 1 base and J by 1 base, leaving 11 bases between them. The chain uses TRBV5-6 and TRBJ2-2, with unresolved D. The source of this sequence is a human donor in good health. The specimen sequenced was CD4+ T cells from blood buffy coats. DNA of the CDR3: TGTGCCAGCAGCTTGTCAGGACCTGAGAACACCGGGGAGCTGTTTTTT. Translation: CASSLSGPENTGELFF.